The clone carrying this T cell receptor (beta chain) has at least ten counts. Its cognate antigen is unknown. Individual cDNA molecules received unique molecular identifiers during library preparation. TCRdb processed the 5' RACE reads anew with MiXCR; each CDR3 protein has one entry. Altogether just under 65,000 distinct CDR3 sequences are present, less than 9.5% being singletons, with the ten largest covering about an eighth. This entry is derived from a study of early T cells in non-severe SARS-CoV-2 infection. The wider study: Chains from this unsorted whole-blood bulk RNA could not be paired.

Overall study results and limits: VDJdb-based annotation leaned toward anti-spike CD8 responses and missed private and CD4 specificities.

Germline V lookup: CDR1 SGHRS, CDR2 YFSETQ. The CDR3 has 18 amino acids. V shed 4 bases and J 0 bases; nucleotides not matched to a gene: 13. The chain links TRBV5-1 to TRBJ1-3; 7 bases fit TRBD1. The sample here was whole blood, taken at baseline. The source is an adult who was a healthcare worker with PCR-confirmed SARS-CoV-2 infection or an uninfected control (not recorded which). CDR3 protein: CASSQARDRQSSGNTIYF. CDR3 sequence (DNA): TGCGCCAGCAGCCAGGCCCGGGACAGACAATCCTCTGGAAACACCATATATTTT.